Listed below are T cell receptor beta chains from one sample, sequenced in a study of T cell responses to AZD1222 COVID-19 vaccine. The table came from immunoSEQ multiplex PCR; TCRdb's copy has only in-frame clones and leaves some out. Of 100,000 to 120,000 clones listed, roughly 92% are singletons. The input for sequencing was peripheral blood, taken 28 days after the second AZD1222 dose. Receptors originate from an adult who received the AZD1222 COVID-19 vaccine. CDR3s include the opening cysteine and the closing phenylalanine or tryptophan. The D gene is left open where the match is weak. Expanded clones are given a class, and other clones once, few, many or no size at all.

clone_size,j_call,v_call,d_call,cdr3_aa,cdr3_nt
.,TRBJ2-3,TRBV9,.,CASSVGTSTDTQYF,TGTGCCAGCAGCGTAGGGACTAGCACAGATACGCAGTATTTT
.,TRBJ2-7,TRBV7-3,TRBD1,CASSPGQGAPSEQYF,TGTGCCAGCAGCCCAGGACAGGGGGCCCCTAGCGAGCAGTACTTC
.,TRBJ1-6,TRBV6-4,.,CASRGVGSSPLHF,TGTGCCAGCCGAGGGGTAGGAAGTTCACCCCTCCACTTT
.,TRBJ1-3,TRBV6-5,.,CASTLGNSGNTIYF,TGTGCCAGCACGTTAGGTAACTCTGGAAACACCATATATTTT
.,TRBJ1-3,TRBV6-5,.,CASSVRDTSGNTIYF,TGTGCCAGCAGCGTCCGGGACACCTCTGGAAACACCATATATTTT
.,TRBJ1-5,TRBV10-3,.,CAISESQDSNQPQHF,TGTGCCATCAGTGAGTCCCAGGATAGCAATCAGCCCCAGCATTTT
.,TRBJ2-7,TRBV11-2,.,CASSLPPNYEQYF,TGTGCCAGCAGCTTACCGCCTAACTACGAGCAGTACTTC
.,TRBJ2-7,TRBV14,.,CASSGYRDYEQYF,TGTGCCAGCAGCGGTTACAGGGACTACGAGCAGTACTTC
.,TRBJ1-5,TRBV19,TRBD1,CASSRDRAQPQHF,TGTGCCAGTAGCCGGGACAGGGCTCAGCCCCAGCATTTT
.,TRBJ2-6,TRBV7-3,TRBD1,CASSRTTGGHSGANVLTF,TGTGCCAGCAGCCGGACGACAGGGGGACACTCTGGGGCCAACGTCCTGACTTTC
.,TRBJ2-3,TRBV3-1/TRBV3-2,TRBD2,CASSQVLGGLAGEHTDTQYF,TGTGCCAGCAGCCAAGTACTAGGGGGACTAGCGGGCGAACACACAGATACGCAGTATTTT
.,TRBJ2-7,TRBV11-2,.,CASSPPQASYEQYF,TGTGCCAGCAGCCCCCCCCAGGCCTCGTACGAGCAGTACTTC
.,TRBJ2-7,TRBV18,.,CASSPPSTALGYEQYF,TGTGCCAGCTCACCACCGAGCACAGCACTTGGCTACGAGCAGTACTTC
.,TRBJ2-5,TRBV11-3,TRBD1,CASSFGQGAVETQYF,TGTGCCAGCAGCTTCGGGCAGGGGGCTGTGGAGACCCAGTACTTC
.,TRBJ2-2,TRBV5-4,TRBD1,CASSSWTGNTGELFF,TGTGCCAGCAGCTCCTGGACAGGGAACACCGGGGAGCTGTTTTTT
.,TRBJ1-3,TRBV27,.,CASSWTSSGNTIYF,TGTGCCAGCAGTTGGACCAGCTCTGGAAACACCATATATTTT
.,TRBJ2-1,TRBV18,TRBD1,CASSPRDRGVVEQFF,TGTGCCAGCTCACCCCGGGACAGGGGTGTTGTGGAGCAGTTCTTC
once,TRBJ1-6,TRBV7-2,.,CASSIRQVSPLHF,TGTGCCAGCAGCATCCGACAGGTGTCACCCCTCCACTTT
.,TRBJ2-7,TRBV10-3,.,CATGQQLYEQYF,TGTGCCACCGGACAGCAGCTCTACGAGCAGTACTTC
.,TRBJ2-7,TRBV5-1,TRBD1,CASSLLRQGISYEQYF,TGCGCCAGCAGCTTGTTGCGACAGGGGATATCCTACGAGCAGTACTTC
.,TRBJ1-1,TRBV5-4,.,CASSLDRGNTEAFF,TGTGCCAGCAGCTTGGATCGGGGGAACACTGAAGCTTTCTTT
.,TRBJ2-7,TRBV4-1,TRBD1,CASSQDPGTGGYEQYF,TGCGCCAGCAGCCAAGATCCTGGGACAGGGGGCTACGAGCAGTACTTC
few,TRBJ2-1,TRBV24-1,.,CATSGQSYNEQFF,TGTGCCACCAGCGGACAGTCCTACAATGAGCAGTTCTTC
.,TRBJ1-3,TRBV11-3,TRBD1,CASSLGAGGSRGNTIYF,TGTGCCAGCAGCTTAGGGGCAGGGGGCTCGAGGGGAAACACCATATATTTT
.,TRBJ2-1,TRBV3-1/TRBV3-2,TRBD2,CASSQQPGLAGTAGEFF,TGTGCCAGCAGCCAACAACCGGGACTAGCGGGAACCGCCGGGGAGTTCTTC
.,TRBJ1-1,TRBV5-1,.,CASSFGVYYDSNTEAFF,TGCGCCAGCAGCTTTGGTGTATACTACGATTCAAACACTGAAGCTTTCTTT
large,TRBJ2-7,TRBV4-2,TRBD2,CASSQGLAGGPSYEQYF,TGTGCCAGCAGCCAAGGTTTAGCGGGGGGGCCCTCCTACGAGCAGTACTTC
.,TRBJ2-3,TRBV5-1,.,CASSLEISGTDTQYF,TGCGCCAGCAGCTTGGAAATCTCGGGGACAGATACGCAGTATTTT
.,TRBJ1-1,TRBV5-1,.,CASSSGVGQGNTEAFF,TGCGCCAGCAGCTCAGGGGTGGGGCAGGGGAACACTGAAGCTTTCTTT
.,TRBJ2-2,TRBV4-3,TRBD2,CASSPRASGNTGELFF,TGCGCCAGCAGCCCAAGGGCTAGCGGGAACACCGGGGAGCTGTTTTTT
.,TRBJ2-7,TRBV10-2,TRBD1,CASSPGGEQYF,TGCGCCAGCAGTCCAGGGGGAGAGCAGTACTTC
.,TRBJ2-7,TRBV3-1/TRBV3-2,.,CASSQDRGFLSYEQYF,TGTGCCAGCAGCCAAGATCGGGGGTTCCTCTCCTACGAGCAGTACTTC
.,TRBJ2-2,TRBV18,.,CASSRIFLESTGELFF,TGTGCCAGCTCACGAATATTCCTCGAGAGCACCGGGGAGCTGTTTTTT
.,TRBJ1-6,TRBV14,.,CASSQFGGANNSPLHF,TGTGCCAGCAGCCAATTCGGGGGCGCGAATAATTCACCCCTCCACTTT
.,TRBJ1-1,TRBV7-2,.,CASRLQGGTEAFF,TGTGCCAGCAGATTACAGGGTGGCACTGAAGCTTTCTTT
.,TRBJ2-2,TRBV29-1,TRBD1,CSVTGTENTGELFF,TGCAGCGTTACCGGGACAGAGAACACCGGGGAGCTGTTTTTT
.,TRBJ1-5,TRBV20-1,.,CSASGRGPSQHF,TGCAGTGCTAGTGGCAGGGGACCGTCCCAGCATTTT
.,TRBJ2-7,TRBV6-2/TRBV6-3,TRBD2,CASSSSGGIYEQYF,TGTGCCAGCAGTAGTAGCGGGGGCATCTACGAGCAGTACTTC
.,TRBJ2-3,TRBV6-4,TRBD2,CASSDGSGGGTDTQYF,TGTGCCAGCAGTGACGGGAGCGGGGGAGGGACAGATACGCAGTATTTT
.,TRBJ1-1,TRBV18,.,CASSPKLNGVGTEAFF,TGTGCCAGCTCACCCAAACTAAACGGGGTGGGGACTGAAGCTTTCTTT
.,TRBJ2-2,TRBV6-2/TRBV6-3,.,CASSYSDRDAVNTGELFF,TGTGCCAGCAGTTACTCCGACCGGGACGCAGTGAACACCGGGGAGCTGTTTTTT
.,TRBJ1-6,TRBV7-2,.,CASSFDTNSPLHF,TGTGCCAGCAGCTTCGACACCAATTCACCCCTCCACTTT